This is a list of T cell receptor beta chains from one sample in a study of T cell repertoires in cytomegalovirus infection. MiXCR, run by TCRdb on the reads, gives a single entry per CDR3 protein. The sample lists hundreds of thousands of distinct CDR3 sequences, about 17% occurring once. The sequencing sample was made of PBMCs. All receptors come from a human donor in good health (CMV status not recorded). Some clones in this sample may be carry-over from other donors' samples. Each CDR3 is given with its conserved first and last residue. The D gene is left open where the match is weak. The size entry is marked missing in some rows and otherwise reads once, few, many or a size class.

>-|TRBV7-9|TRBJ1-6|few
CASSLRGLNSPLHF
TGTGCCAGCAGCTTGCGGGGGCTTAATTCACCCCTCCACTTT
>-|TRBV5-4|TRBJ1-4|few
CASSLYVGELNEKLFF
TGTGCCAGCAGCTTGTACGTAGGGGAGCTTAATGAAAAACTGTTTTTT
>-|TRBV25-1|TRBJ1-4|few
CASLGHQPEKLFF
TGTGCCAGCCTGGGACACCAACCCGAAAAACTGTTTTTT
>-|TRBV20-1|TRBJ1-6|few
CSARGLTNSPLHF
TGCAGTGCTAGAGGTCTAACTAATTCACCCCTCCACTTT
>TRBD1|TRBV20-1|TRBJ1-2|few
CSANPGQGRVSYTF
TGCAGTGCTAACCCGGGACAGGGTAGGGTATCCTACACCTTC
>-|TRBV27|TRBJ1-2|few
CASSQGPGTYYGYTF
TGTGCCAGCAGTCAGGGGCCGGGAACGTACTATGGCTACACCTTC
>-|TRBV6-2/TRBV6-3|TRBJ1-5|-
CASSLDAAPSRPQHF
TGTGCCAGCAGTTTGGACGCGGCTCCTAGTCGGCCCCAGCATTTT
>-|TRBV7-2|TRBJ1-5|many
CASSLYRGGPNQPQHF
TGTGCCAGCAGCTTATACCGGGGAGGTCCGAATCAGCCCCAGCATTTT
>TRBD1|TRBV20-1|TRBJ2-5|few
CSARESRGPGETQYF
TGCAGTGCTAGAGAGAGCAGGGGGCCGGGTGAGACCCAGTACTTC
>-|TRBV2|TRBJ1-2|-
CASSDYSPGGYTF
TGTGCCAGCAGTGACTACTCACCCGGTGGCTACACCTTC
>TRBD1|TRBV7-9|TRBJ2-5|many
CASSIGQGARETQYF
TGTGCCAGCAGCATCGGACAGGGGGCCCGCGAGACCCAGTACTTC
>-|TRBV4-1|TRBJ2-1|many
CASSYRVSSYNEQFF
TGCGCCAGCAGCTACAGGGTAAGCTCCTACAATGAGCAGTTCTTC
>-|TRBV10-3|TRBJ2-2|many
CAISRDKTFTGELFF
TGTGCCATCAGCCGGGACAAGACCTTCACCGGGGAGCTGTTTTTT
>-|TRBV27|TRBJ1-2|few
CASSSGQRSNYGYTF
TGTGCCAGCAGTTCGGGGCAGAGATCTAACTATGGCTACACCTTC
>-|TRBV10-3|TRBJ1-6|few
CAISESTGLNSPLHF
TGTGCCATCAGTGAGTCGACGGGGCTCAATTCACCCCTCCACTTT
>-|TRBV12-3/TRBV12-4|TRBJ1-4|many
CASSLSPRGNKLFF
TGTGCCAGCAGTTTAAGCCCCCGCGGGAATAAACTGTTTTTT
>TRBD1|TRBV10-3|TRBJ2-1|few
CAISRTDRVFEQFF
TGTGCCATCAGCCGAACCGACAGGGTTTTTGAGCAGTTCTTC
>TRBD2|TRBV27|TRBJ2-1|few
CASSPLAGRVFF
TGTGCCAGCAGTCCATTAGCGGGGAGGGTGTTCTTC
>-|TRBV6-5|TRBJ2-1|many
CASSYSTVYNEQFF
TGTGCCAGCAGTTACTCGACAGTATACAATGAGCAGTTCTTC
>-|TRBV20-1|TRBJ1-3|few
CSARDLGYSGNTIYF
TGCAGTGCTAGAGATCTTGGTTACTCTGGAAACACCATATATTTT
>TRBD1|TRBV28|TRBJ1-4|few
CASSPRPGQGVANEKLFF
TGTGCCAGCAGTCCCAGACCGGGACAGGGGGTGGCTAATGAAAAACTGTTTTTT
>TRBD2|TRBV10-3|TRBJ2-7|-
CAISGISGGAEQYF
TGTGCCATCAGTGGGATTAGCGGGGGGGCCGAGCAGTACTTC
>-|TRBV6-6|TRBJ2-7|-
CASSYSLNPYEQYF
TGTGCCAGCAGTTACTCACTGAATCCCTACGAGCAGTACTTC
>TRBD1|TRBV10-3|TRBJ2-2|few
CAISDFQGAGELFF
TGTGCCATCAGTGATTTCCAGGGGGCCGGGGAGCTGTTTTTT